There are many counts of the clone carrying this T cell receptor (beta chain). TCRdb reprocessed the 5' RACE reads with MiXCR, giving one entry per CDR3 protein. The table shows more than 150,000 distinct CDR3 sequences, with around 10% occurring only once. The data are from a study of T-cell memory formation after mild COVID-19. Germline loops: CDR1 DFQATT, CDR2 SNEGSKA (reference sequence). Trimming took 5 bases from V and 0 from J; bases not matched to a gene: 9. CDR3 length equals 16 residues. This sequence joins TRBV20-1 and TRBJ2-1; 8 nucleotides agree with TRBD1. The receptor's source is a man younger than 35 who had mild COVID-19 (a few samples of this study predate the infection). Cell type and time point are not known. Sequenced sample: PBMCs or a T cell subset sorted from them (not recorded which). In DNA, the CDR3 is TGCAGTGCTTATACGGGACAGGCGAGCTCCTACAATGAGCAGTTCTTC. It is translated as CSAYTGQASSYNEQFF.